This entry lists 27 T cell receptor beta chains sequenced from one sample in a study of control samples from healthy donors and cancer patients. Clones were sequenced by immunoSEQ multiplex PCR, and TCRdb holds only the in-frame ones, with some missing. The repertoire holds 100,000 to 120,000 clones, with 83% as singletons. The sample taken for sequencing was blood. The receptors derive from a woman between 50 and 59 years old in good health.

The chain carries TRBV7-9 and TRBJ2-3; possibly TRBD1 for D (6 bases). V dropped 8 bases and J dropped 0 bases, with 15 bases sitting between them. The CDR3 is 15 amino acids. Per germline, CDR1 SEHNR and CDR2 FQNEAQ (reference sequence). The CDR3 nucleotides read TGTGCCAGCGATAGCCTGGGGGCGAGCACAGATACGCAGTATTTT. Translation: CASDSLGASTDTQYF. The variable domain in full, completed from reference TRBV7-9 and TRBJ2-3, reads DTGVSQNPRHKITKRGQNVTFRCDPISEHNRLYWYRQTLGQGPEFLTYFQNEAQLEKSRLLSDRFSAERPKGSFSTLEIQRTEQGDSAMYLCASDSLGASTDTQYFGPGTRLTVL.

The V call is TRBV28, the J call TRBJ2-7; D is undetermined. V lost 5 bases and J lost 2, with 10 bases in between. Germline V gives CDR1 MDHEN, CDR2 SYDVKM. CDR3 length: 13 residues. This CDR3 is CASSVYGAYEQYF. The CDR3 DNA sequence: TGTGCCAGCAGTGTTTATGGGGCCTACGAGCAGTACTTC.

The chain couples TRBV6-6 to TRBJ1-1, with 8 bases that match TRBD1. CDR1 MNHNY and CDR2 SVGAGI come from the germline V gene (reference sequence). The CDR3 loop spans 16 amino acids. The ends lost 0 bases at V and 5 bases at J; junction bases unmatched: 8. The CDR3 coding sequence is TGTGCCAGCAGTTACTCCAGAGGACAGGGAGGAACTGAAGCTTTCTTT. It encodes CASSYSRGQGGTEAFF.

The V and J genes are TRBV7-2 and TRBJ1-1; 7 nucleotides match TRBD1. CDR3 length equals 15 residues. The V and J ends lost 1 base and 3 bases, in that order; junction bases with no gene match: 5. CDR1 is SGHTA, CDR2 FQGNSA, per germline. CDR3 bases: TGTGCCAGCAGCTTAGACAGGGGTCAGTACACTGAAGCTTTCTTT. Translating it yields CASSLDRGQYTEAFF.

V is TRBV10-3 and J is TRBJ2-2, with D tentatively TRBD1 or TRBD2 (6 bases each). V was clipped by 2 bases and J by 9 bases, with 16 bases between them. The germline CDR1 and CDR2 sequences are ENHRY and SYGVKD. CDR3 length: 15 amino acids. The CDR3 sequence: CAISETSGAARELFF. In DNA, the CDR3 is TGTGCCATCAGTGAGACCTCGGGGGCAGCAAGGGAGCTGTTTTTT.

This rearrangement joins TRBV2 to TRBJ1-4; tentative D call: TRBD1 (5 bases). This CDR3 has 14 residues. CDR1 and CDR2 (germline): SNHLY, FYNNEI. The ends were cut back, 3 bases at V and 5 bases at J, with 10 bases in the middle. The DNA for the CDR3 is TGTGCCAGCAGTGAGGGACCGATAAATGAAAAACTGTTTTTT. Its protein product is CASSEGPINEKLFF.

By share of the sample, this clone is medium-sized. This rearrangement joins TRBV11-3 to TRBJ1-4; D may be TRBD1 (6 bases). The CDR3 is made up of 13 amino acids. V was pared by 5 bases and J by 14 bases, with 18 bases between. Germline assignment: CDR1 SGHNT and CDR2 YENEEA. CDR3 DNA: TGTGCCAGCAGCGACGGGGACACGTCTCCTCTGTTTTTT. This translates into CASSDGDTSPLFF.

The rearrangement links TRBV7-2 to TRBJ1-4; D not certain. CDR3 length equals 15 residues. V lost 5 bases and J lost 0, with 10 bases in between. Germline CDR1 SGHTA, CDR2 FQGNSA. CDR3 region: CASSTYGSTNEKLFF. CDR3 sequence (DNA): TGTGCCAGCAGCACCTACGGTTCAACTAATGAAAAACTGTTTTTT.

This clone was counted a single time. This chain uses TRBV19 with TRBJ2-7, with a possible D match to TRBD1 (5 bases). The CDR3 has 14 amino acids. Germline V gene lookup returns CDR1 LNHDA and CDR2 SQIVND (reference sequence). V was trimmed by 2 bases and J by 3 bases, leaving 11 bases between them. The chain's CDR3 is CASSISTASYEQYF. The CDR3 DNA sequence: TGTGCCAGTAGTATATCGACAGCGAGCTACGAGCAGTACTTC.

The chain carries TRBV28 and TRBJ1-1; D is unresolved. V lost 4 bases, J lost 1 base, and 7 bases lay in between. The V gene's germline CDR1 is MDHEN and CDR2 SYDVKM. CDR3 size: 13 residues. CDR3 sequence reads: CASSYRQNTEAFF. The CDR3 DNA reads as TGTGCCAGCAGTTATAGACAGAACACTGAAGCTTTCTTT.

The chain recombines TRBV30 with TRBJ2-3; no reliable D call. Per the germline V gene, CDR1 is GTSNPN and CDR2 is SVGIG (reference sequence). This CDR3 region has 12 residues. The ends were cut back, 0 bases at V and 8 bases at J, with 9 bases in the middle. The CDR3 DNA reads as TGTGCCTGGAGTGTACTTTTTGGTACGCAGTATTTT. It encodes CAWSVLFGTQYF. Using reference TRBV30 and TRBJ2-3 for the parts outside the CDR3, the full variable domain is SQTIHQWPATLVQPVGSPLSLECTVEGTSNPNLYWYRQAAGRGLQLLFYSVGIGQISSEVPQNLSASRPQDRQFILSSKKLLLSDSGFYLCAWSVLFGTQYFGPGTRLTVL.

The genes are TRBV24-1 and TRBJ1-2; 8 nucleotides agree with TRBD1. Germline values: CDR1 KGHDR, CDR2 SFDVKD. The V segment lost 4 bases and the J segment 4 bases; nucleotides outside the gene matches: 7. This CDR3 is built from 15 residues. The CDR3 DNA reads TGTGCCACCAGTGAGCCGGGACAGGTGTCCTATGGCTACACCTTC. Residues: CATSEPGQVSYGYTF.

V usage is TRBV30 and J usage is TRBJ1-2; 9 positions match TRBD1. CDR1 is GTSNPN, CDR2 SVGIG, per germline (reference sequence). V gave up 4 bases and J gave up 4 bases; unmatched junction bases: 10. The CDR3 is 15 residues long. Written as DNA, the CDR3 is TGTGCCTGGAACCCACTAGGACAGGGGATCTATGGCTACACCTTC. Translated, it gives CAWNPLGQGIYGYTF.

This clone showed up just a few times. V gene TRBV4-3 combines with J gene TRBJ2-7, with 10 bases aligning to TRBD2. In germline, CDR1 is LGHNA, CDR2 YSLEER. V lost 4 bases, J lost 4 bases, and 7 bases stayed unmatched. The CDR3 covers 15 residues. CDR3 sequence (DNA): TGCGCCAGCAGCCCTCTAGCGGGAGCTGGGTACGAGCAGTACTTC. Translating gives CASSPLAGAGYEQYF.

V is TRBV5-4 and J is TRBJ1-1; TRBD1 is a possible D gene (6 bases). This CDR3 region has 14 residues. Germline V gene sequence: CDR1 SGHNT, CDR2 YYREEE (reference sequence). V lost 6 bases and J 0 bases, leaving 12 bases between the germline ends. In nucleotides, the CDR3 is TGTGCCAGCACCAGGACAGACATGAACACTGAAGCTTTCTTT. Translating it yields CASTRTDMNTEAFF.

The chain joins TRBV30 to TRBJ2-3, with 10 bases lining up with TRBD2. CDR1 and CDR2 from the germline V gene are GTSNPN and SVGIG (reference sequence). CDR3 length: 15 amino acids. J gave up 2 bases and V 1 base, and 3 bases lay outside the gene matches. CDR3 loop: CAWSATSGVTDTQYF. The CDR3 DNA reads TGTGCCTGGAGTGCTACTAGCGGGGTCACAGATACGCAGTATTTT.

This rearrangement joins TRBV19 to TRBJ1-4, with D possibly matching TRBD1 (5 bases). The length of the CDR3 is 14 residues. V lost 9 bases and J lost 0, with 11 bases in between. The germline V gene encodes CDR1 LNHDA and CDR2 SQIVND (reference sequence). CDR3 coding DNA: TGTGCCAGCAGACAGCCTCCAACTAATGAAAAACTGTTTTTT. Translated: CASRQPPTNEKLFF.

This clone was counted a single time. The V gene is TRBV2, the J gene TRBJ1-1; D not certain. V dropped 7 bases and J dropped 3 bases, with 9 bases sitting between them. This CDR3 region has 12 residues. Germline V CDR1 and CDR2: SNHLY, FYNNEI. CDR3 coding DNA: TGTGCCAGCAAGAATTCCTACACTGAAGCTTTCTTT. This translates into CASKNSYTEAFF.

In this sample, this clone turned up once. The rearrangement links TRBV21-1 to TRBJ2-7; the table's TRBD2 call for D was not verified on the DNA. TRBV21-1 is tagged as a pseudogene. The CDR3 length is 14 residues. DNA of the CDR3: TGTGCCAGCAGCAGGCGTCCCGACTTGTACGAGCAGTACTTC. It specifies CASSRRPDLYEQYF.

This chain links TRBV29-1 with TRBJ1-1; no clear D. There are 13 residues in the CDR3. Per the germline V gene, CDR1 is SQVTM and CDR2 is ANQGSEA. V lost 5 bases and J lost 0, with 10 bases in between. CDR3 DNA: TGCAGCGTTAAGTCACAGATGAACACTGAAGCTTTCTTT. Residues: CSVKSQMNTEAFF. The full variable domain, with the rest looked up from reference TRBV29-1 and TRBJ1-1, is SAVISQKPSRDICQRGTSLTIQCQVDSQVTMMFWYRQQPGQSLTLIATANQGSEATYESGFVIDKFPISRPNLTFSTLTVSNMSPEDSSIYLCSVKSQMNTEAFFGQGTRLTVV.

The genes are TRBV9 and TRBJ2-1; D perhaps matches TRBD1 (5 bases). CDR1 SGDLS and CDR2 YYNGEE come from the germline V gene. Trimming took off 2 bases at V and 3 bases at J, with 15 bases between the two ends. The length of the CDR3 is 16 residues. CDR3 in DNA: TGTGCCAGCAGCGTTAGTGATACAGGCTACTACAATGAGCAGTTCTTC. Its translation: CASSVSDTGYYNEQFF.

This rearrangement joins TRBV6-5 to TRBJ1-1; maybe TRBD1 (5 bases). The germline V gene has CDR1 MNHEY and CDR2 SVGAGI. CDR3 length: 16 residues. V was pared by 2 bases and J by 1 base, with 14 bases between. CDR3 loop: CASSYGRGPQNTEAFF. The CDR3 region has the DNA TGTGCCAGCAGTTACGGACGGGGCCCACAGAACACTGAAGCTTTCTTT.

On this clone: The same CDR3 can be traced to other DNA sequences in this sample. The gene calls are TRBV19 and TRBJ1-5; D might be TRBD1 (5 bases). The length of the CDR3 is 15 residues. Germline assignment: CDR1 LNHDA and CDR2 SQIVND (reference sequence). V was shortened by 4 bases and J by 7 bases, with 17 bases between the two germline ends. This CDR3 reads CASSNFLAEGQPQHF. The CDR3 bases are TGTGCCAGTAGTAACTTTTTGGCAGAGGGGCAGCCCCAGCATTTT.

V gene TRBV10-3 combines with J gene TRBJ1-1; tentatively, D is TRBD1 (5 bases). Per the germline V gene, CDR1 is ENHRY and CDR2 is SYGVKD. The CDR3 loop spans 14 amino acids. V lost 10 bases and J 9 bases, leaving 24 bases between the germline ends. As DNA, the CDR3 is TGTGCCACTGGGGCAGGACTACTTGACGATAAAGCTTTCTTT. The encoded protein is CATGAGLLDDKAFF.

The CDR3 here is CATSAPGDGNTEAFF. In nucleotides, the CDR3 is TGTGCCACCAGTGCTCCAGGGGATGGGAACACTGAAGCTTTCTTT. This chain links TRBV24-1 with TRBJ1-1, with D perhaps TRBD1 (6 bases). Trimming shortened V by 5 bases and J by 1 base, and 13 bases separated the two germline ends. The length of the CDR3 is 15 residues. Germline-derived CDR1 and CDR2 are KGHDR and SFDVKD.

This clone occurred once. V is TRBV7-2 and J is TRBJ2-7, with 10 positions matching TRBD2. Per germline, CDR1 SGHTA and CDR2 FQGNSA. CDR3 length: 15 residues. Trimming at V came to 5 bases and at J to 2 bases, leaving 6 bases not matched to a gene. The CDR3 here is CASSRTSGIAYEQYF. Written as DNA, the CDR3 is TGTGCCAGCAGCCGCACTAGCGGGATTGCCTACGAGCAGTACTTC.

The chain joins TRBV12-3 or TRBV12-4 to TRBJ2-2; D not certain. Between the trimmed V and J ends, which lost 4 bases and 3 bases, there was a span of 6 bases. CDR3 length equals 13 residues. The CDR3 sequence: CASSSTYTGELFF. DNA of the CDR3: TGTGCCAGCAGTTCGACTTACACCGGGGAGCTGTTTTTT.